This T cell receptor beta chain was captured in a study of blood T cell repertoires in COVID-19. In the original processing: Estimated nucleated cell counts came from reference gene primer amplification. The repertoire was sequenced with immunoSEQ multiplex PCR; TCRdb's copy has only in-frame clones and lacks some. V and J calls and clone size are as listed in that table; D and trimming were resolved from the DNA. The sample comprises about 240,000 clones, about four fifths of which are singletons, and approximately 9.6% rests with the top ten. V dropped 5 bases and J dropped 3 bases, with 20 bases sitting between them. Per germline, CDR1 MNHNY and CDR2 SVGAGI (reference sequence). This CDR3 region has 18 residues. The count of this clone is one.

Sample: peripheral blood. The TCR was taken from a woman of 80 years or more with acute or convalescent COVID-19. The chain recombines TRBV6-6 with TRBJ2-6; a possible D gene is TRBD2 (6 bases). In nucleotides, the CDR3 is TGTGCCAGCAGTCTCCGGGACTTACGTCGATTTGGGGCCAACGTCCTGACTTTC. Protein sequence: CASSLRDLRRFGANVLTF.